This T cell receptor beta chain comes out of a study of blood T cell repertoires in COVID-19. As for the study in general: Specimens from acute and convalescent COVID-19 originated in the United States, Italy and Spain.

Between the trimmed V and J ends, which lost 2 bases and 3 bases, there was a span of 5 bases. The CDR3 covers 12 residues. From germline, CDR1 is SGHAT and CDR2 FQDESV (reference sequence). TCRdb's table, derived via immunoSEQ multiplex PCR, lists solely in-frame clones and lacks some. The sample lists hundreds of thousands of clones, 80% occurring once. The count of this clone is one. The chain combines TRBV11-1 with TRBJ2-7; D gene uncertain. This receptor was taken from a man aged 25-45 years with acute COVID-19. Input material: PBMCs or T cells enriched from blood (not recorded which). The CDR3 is CASSLSDYEQYF. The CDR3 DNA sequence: TGTGCCAGCAGCTTATCAGACTACGAGCAGTACTTC.